The next 2 T cell receptor beta chains were all read from a single sample in a study of T cell responses to AZD1222 COVID-19 vaccine. Only in-frame clones appear in the TCRdb table, and some are missing; sequencing was by immunoSEQ multiplex PCR. The sample includes some 110,000 clones, around nine tenths of them seen just once. The specimen was peripheral blood, collected 28 days after the second AZD1222 dose. The source is an adult who received the AZD1222 COVID-19 vaccine.

This clone was found a few times. The V gene is TRBV30, the J gene TRBJ1-3; TRBD1 is a possible D gene (5 bases). From germline, CDR1 is GTSNPN and CDR2 SVGIG (reference sequence). The CDR3 loop spans 15 amino acids. Trimming pared 3 bases from V and 0 bases from J, leaving 12 bases between. The CDR3 bases are TGTGCCTGGAGGTGGGGACGTAGCTCTGGAAACACCATATATTTT. Translation gives CAWRWGRSSGNTIYF.

The chain joins TRBV28 to TRBJ1-3; D is unclear. The CDR3 loop spans 14 amino acids. The germline gives CDR1 MDHEN, CDR2 SYDVKM. Between the trimmed V and J ends, which lost 6 bases and 0 bases, there was a span of 9 bases. CDR3 in DNA: TGTGCCAGCAGGGACTATAGCTCTGGAAACACCATATATTTT. Residues: CASRDYSSGNTIYF.